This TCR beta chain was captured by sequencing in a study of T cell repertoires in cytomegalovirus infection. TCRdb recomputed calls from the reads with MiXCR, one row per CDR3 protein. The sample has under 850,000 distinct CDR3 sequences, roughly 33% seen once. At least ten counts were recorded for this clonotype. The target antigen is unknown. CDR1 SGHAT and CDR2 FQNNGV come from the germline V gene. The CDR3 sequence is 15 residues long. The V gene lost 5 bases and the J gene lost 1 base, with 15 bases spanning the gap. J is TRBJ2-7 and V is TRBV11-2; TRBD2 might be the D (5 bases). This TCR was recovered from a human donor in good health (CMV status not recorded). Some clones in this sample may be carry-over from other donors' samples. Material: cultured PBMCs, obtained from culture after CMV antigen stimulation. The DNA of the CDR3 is TGTGCCAGCAGCCCCGGGAAGGCAGTTTCCTACGAGCAGTACTTC. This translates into CASSPGKAVSYEQYF.